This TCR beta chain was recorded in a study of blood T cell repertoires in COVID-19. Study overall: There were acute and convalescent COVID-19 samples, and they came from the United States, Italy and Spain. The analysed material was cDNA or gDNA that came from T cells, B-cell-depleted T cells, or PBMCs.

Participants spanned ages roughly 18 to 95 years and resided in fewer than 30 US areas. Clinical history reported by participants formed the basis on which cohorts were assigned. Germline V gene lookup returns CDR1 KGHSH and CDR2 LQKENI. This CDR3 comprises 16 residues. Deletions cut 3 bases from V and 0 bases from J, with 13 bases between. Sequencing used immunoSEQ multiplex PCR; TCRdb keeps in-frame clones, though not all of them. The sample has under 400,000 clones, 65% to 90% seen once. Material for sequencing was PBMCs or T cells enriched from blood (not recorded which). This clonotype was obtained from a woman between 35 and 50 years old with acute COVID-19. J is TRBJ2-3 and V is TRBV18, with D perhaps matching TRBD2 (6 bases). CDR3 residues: CASSPATGLSTDTQYF. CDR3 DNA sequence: TGTGCCAGCTCACCCGCGACGGGACTCAGCACAGATACGCAGTATTTT.